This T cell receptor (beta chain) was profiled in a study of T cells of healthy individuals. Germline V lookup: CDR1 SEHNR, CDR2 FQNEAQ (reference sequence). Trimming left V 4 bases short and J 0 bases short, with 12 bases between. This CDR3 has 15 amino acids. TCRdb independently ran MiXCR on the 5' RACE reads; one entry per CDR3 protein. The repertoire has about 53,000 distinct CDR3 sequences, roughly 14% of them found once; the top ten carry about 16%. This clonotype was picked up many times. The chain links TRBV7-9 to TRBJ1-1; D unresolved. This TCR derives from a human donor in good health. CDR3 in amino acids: CASSSTTGMNTEAFF. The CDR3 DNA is TGTGCCAGCAGCTCAACGACGGGGATGAACACTGAAGCTTTCTTT.